What follows are 16 T cell receptor beta chains derived from one specimen sequenced in a study of response to subunit inactivated influenza vaccine. TCRdb ran MiXCR on the RT-PCR reads and lists one entry per CDR3 protein. The sample lists around 600,000 distinct CDR3 sequences; 11% were seen once. The sample was also linked to a second study, of T cells expressing NK-cell markers. According to that study: The authors made TCR beta cDNA libraries by 5'RACE template switching. This switching added a universal primer site and UMIs.

This specimen consisted of PBMCs from blood, obtained on the day of vaccination. The receptor source for this set is a man aged 50-59 years who received an inactivated influenza vaccine.

This chain uses TRBV12-3 or TRBV12-4 with TRBJ2-2; 9 positions agree with TRBD1. The trim removed 1 base at V and 2 bases at J, leaving 14 bases unmatched. The length of the CDR3 is 20 residues. In DNA, the CDR3 is TGTGCCAGCAGTTTAGGGGACAGGGAAGGTTGGGGATCTAACACCGGGGAGCTGTTTTTT. Translation gives CASSLGDREGWGSNTGELFF.

This chain uses TRBV5-1 with TRBJ2-4, with 13 bases aligning to TRBD2. CDR3 length: 17 residues. V was pared by 4 bases and J by 7 bases, with 11 bases of the junction left unmatched. CDR1 and CDR2 from the germline V gene are SGHRS and YFSETQ. CDR3 amino acids: CASSIGLAGAPGNIQYF. The CDR3 DNA reads TGCGCCAGCAGCATCGGACTAGCGGGGGCCCCGGGGAACATTCAGTACTTC.

The chain recombines TRBV3-1 with TRBJ2-1; TRBD2 agrees at 10 bases. The length of the CDR3 is 17 residues. The ends lost 5 bases at V and 3 bases at J; junction bases unmatched: 10. CDR1 LGHDT and CDR2 YNNKEL come from the germline V gene (reference sequence). The CDR3 sequence is CASSKGVSGGIYNEQFF. The DNA for the CDR3 is TGTGCCAGCAGCAAGGGAGTTAGCGGGGGGATCTACAATGAGCAGTTCTTC.

This chain links TRBV2 with TRBJ2-3, with 13 bases matching TRBD2. The CDR3 length is 16 residues. V dropped 7 bases and J dropped 3; count of bases not matched to a gene: 7. From germline, CDR1 is SNHLY and CDR2 FYNNEI. The DNA of the CDR3 is TGTGCCAGCATCTCAGGACTAGCGGGAGTTACAGATACGCAGTATTTT. Encoded protein: CASISGLAGVTDTQYF.

The sample holds a few counts of this clonotype. The genes are TRBV5-1 and TRBJ1-4; tentative D call: TRBD1 (6 bases). The CDR3 has 16 residues. V was shortened by 4 bases and J by 8 bases, with 21 bases between the two germline ends. Germline CDR1 is SGHRS and CDR2 is YFSETQ. CDR3: CASSLWSTGPNEKLFF. The CDR3 coding sequence is TGCGCCAGCAGCCTCTGGAGTACAGGGCCGAACGAAAAACTGTTTTTT.

The V and J genes are TRBV5-1 and TRBJ2-3; D may be TRBD1 or TRBD2 (7 bases each). The CDR3 has 15 amino acids. Germline V lookup: CDR1 SGHRS, CDR2 YFSETQ. The germline V and J ends were trimmed by 0 bases and 4 bases, with 12 bases remaining between them. The CDR3 sequence is CASSLGSGGADTQYF. CDR3 nucleotide sequence: TGCGCCAGCAGCTTGGGTTCAGGGGGGGCAGATACGCAGTATTTT. Full variable domain (missing parts from reference TRBV5-1 and TRBJ2-3): KAGVTQTPRYLIKTRGQQVTLSCSPISGHRSVSWYQQTPGQGLQFLFEYFSETQRNKGNFPGRFSGRQFSNSRSEMNVSTLELGDSALYLCASSLGSGGADTQYFGPGTRLTVL.

V gene TRBV12-3 or TRBV12-4 combines with J gene TRBJ2-1, with D possibly TRBD1 on 6 matching bases. Trimming removed 9 bases from V and 0 bases from J, with 18 bases in between. The CDR3 consists of 16 residues. This CDR3 reads CARGGYGDNSYNEQFF. The CDR3 nucleotides are TGTGCCAGAGGGGGTTATGGGGATAACTCCTACAATGAGCAGTTCTTC.

The chain uses TRBV7-9 and TRBJ2-1, with a weak D call TRBD1 (5 bases). CDR1 and CDR2 from the germline V gene are SEHNR and FQNEAQ (reference sequence). V lost 0 bases to trimming and J lost 7 bases, with 13 bases between them. The CDR3 is 15 amino acids. The CDR3 sequence: CASSLASGWTNEQFF. CDR3 in DNA: TGTGCCAGCAGCTTAGCCTCAGGGTGGACGAATGAGCAGTTCTTC. The full variable domain, with the rest looked up from reference TRBV7-9 and TRBJ2-1, is DTGVSQNPRHKITKRGQNVTFRCDPISEHNRLYWYRQTLGQGPEFLTYFQNEAQLEKSRLLSDRFSAERPKGSFSTLEIQRTEQGDSAMYLCASSLASGWTNEQFFGPGTRLTVL.

This clonotype has a single count. This rearrangement joins TRBV5-5 to TRBJ2-2; the D gene is possibly TRBD1 (6 bases). This CDR3 spans 16 amino acids. Germline CDR1 SGHKS, CDR2 YYEKEE (reference sequence). V dropped 4 bases and J dropped 0 bases, with 13 bases sitting between them. The CDR3 region is CASSLRQAPNTGELFF. In DNA form, the CDR3 reads TGTGCCAGCAGCCTAAGACAGGCGCCGAACACCGGGGAGCTGTTTTTT.

The chain employs TRBV15 and TRBJ2-7, with D uncertain. There are 12 residues in the CDR3. Germline V gene sequence: CDR1 LNHNV, CDR2 YYDKDF (reference sequence). Trimming removed 5 bases from V and 5 bases from J, with 10 bases in between. CDR3 residues: CATSLGYNEQYF. The DNA of the CDR3 is TGTGCCACCAGCTTAGGTTACAACGAGCAGTACTTC.

This clonotype was detected only a few times. DNA of the CDR3: TGCGCCAGCAGCCCCCCGGGACAGTATGAGCAGTTCTTC. This encodes CASSPPGQYEQFF. This rearrangement joins TRBV4-3 to TRBJ2-1; TRBD1 matches at 7 bases. Germline CDR1 reads LGHNA; CDR2 reads YSLEER. The CDR3 consists of 13 residues. With V trimmed by 4 bases and J by 8 bases, 5 bases remained unmatched.

This clonotype was counted ten times or more. The rearrangement links TRBV7-2 to TRBJ1-1, with D possibly being TRBD1 (5 bases). V was shortened by 1 base and J by 5 bases, with 5 bases between the two germline ends. CDR1 is SGHTA and CDR2 is FQGNSA in the germline V gene. CDR3 length: 12 residues. The CDR3 here is CASSLDRTEAFF. The CDR3 DNA sequence: TGTGCCAGCAGCTTAGACAGGACTGAAGCTTTCTTT.

This clonotype has just a few counts. The genes are TRBV5-1 and TRBJ2-5; D is ambiguous. Germline CDR1 SGHRS, CDR2 YFSETQ. This CDR3 is 12 amino acids long. V was cut by 4 bases and J by 5 bases, with 9 bases left in between. The DNA for the CDR3 is TGCGCCAGCAGCCACCAACGGGAGACCCAGTACTTC. This translates into CASSHQRETQYF.

V gene TRBV7-3 combines with J gene TRBJ1-1; D possibly corresponds to TRBD1 (5 bases). This CDR3 comprises 14 residues. Looked up from germline, CDR1 is SGHTA and CDR2 is FQGTGA. The germline V and J ends were trimmed by 2 bases and 5 bases, with 12 bases remaining between them. CDR3 in amino acids: CASSLDFGGTEAFF. CDR3 coding DNA: TGTGCCAGCAGCTTAGATTTCGGGGGTACTGAAGCTTTCTTT. The variable domain in full, with the rest retrieved from reference TRBV7-3 and TRBJ1-1, is GAGVSQTPSNKVTEKGKYVELRCDPISGHTALYWYRQSLGQGPEFLIYFQGTGAADDSGLPNDRFFAVRPEGSVSTLKIQRTERGDSAVYLCASSLDFGGTEAFFGQGTRLTVV.

This clonotype was counted at least ten times. The V call is TRBV12-3 or TRBV12-4, the J call TRBJ2-7, with 7 nucleotides matching TRBD1. Trimming cost V 5 bases and J 0 bases; bases outside gene matches: 10. CDR3 length equals 16 residues. The CDR3 is CASSTRRTGNSYEQYF. The CDR3 bases are TGTGCCAGCAGTACCCGCAGGACAGGTAACTCCTACGAGCAGTACTTC.

This clonotype was recorded at least ten times. V gene TRBV5-1 combines with J gene TRBJ1-1, with D maybe TRBD1 (5 bases). The CDR3 runs to 15 residues. Between the trimmed V and J ends, which lost 4 bases and 1 base, there was a span of 14 bases. Germline CDR1 is SGHRS and CDR2 is YFSETQ. The CDR3 loop reads CASSALQARNTEAFF. CDR3 DNA: TGCGCCAGCAGCGCATTACAGGCCCGGAACACTGAAGCTTTCTTT.